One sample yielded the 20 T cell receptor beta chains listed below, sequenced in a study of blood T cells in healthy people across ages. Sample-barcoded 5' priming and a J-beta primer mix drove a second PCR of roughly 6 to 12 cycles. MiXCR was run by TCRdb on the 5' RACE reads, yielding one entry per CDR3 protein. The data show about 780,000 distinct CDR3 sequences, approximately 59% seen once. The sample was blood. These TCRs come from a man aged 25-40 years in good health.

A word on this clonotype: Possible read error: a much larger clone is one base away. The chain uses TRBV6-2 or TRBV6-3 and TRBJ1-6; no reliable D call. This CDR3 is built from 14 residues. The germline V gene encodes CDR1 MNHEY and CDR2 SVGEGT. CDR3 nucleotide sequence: TGTGCCGGCAGTTACGAGGCGGAAAATTCACCCCTCCACTTT. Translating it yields CAGSYEAENSPLHF.

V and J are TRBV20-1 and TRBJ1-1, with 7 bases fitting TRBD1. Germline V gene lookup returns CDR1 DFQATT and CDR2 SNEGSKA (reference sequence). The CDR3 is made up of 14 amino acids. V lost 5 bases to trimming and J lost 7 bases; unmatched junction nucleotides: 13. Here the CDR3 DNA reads TGCAGTGCTCCCCGGACAGGCTCGAATAGTGAAGCTTTCTTT. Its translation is CSAPRTGSNSEAFF.

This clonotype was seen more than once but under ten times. The DNA of the CDR3 is TGTGCCAGCAGTGCACAGGGGCCAACCTACGAGCAGTACTTC. This gives the protein CASSAQGPTYEQYF. V is TRBV6-1 and J is TRBJ2-7; TRBD1 agrees at 7 bases. The J segment lost 2 bases and the V segment lost 4 bases, leaving 5 bases of the junction unmatched. The CDR3 covers 14 residues. In germline, CDR1 is MNHNS, CDR2 SASEGT.

CDR3: CASSWGTVRTYNEQFF. CDR3 coding DNA: TGCGCCAGCAGCTGGGGGACCGTTCGCACCTACAATGAGCAGTTCTTC. The chain uses TRBV5-1 and TRBJ2-1; D is tentatively TRBD1 or TRBD2 (5 bases each). Germline V gene data show CDR1 as SGHRS and CDR2 as YFSETQ. CDR3 length equals 16 residues. V shed 3 bases and J shed 2 bases, with 15 bases lying between them.

The CDR3 sequence: CASSLLQGLSEQYF. The CDR3 DNA sequence: TGTGCCAGCAGTTTATTACAGGGTCTTAGCGAGCAGTACTTC. The gene calls are TRBV28 and TRBJ2-7; possible D gene TRBD1, 6 bases. Trimming left V 1 base short and J 6 bases short, with 13 bases between. CDR3 length: 14 residues. Germline V CDR1 and CDR2: MDHEN, SYDVKM.

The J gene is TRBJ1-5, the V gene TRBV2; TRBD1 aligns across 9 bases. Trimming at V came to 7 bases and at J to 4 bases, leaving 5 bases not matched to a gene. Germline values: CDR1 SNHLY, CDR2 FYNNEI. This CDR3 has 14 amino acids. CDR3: CASIPDRGNQPQHF. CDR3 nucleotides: TGTGCCAGCATCCCGGACAGGGGAAATCAGCCCCAGCATTTT.

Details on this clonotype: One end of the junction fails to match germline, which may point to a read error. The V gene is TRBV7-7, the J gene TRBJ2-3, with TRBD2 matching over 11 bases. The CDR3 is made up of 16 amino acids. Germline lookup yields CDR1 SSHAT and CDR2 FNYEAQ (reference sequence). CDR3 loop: CASSSSPGLAADTQYF. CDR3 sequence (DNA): TGTGCTAGCAGCTCGTCCCCGGGACTAGCGGCAGATACGCAGTATTTT.

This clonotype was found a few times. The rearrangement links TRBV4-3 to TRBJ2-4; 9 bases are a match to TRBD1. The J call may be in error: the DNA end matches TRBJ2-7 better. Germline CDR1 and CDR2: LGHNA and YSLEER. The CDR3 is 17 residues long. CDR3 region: CASSQEGQGVLGYEQYF. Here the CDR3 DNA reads TGCGCCAGCAGCCAAGAGGGACAGGGCGTCCTAGGCTACGAGCAGTACTTC.

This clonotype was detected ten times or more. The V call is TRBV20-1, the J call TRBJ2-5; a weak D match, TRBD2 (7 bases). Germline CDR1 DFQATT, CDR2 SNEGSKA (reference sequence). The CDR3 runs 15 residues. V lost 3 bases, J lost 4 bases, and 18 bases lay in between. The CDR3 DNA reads TGCAGTGCTAGGTCTCGAGGGGGGGCAGGAGAGACCCAGTACTTC. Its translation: CSARSRGGAGETQYF.

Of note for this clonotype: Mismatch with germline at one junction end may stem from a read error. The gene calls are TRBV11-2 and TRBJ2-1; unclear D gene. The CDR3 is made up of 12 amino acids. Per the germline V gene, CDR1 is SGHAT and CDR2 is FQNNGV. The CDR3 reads CANSPIYNEQFF. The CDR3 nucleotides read TGTGCCAACAGCCCGATCTACAATGAGCAGTTCTTC.

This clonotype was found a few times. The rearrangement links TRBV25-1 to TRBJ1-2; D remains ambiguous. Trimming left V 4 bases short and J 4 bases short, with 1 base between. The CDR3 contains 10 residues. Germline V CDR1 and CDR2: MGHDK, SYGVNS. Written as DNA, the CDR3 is TGTGCCAGCAGTGGCTATGGCTACACCTTC. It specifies CASSGYGYTF.

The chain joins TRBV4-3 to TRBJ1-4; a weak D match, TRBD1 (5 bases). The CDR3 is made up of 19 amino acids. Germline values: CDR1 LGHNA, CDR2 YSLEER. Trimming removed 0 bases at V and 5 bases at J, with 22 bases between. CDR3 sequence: CASSQDSVTTAGENEKLFF. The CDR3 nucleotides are TGCGCCAGCAGCCAAGATTCGGTGACGACAGCTGGGGAGAATGAAAAACTGTTTTTT.

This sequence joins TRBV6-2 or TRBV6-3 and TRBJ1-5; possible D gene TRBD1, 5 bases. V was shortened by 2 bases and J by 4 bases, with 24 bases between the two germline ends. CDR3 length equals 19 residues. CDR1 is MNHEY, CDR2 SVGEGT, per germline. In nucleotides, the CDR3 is TGTGCCAGCAGTTACGCCCCCGGGACCGAGATAGAATGGAATCAGCCCCAGCATTTT. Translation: CASSYAPGTEIEWNQPQHF.

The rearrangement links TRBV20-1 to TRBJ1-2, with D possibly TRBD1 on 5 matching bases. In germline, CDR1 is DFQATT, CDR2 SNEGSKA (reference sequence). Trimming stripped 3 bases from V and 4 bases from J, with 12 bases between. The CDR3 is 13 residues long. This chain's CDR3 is CSASQGIGYGYTF. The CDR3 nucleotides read TGCAGTGCTAGTCAGGGAATCGGCTATGGCTACACCTTC.

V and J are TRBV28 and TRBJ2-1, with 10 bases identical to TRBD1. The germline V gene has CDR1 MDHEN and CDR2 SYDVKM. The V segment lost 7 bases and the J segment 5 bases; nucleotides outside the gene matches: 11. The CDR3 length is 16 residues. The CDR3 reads CASTLNRDRGDNEQFF. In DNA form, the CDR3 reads TGTGCCAGCACCCTAAACCGGGACAGGGGCGACAATGAGCAGTTCTTC.

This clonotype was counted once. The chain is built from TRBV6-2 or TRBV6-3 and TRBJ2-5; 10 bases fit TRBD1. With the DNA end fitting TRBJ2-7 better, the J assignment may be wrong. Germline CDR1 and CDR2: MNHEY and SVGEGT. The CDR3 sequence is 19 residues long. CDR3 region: CASSYPLAGTGDLGDEQYF. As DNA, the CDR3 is TGTGCCAGCAGTTACCCCCTCGCGGGGACAGGGGACCTCGGAGACGAGCAGTACTTC.

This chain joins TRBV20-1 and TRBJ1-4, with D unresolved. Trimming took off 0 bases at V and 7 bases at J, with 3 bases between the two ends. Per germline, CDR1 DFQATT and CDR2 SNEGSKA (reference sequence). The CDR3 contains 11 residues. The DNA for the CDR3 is TGCAGTGCTAGAGAGGGTGAAAAACTGTTTTTT. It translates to CSAREGEKLFF.

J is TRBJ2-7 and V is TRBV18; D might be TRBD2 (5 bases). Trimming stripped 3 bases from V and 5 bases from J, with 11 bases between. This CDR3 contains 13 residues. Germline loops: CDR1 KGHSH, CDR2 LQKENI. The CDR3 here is CASSPSSFDEQYF. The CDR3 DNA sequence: TGTGCCAGCTCACCCTCTAGCTTCGACGAGCAGTACTTC.

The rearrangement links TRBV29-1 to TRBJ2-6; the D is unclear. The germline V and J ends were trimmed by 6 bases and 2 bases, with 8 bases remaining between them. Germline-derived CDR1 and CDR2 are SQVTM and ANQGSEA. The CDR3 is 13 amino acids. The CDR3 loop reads CSVQSAGANVLTF. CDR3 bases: TGCAGCGTCCAGAGTGCTGGGGCCAACGTCCTGACTTTC.

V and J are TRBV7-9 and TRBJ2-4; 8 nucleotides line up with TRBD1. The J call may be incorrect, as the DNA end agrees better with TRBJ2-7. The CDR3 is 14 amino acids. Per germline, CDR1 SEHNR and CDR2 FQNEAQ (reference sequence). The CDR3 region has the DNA TGTGCCAGCAGCTCCTGGGACAGGCGGTACGAGCAGTACTTC. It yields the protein CASSSWDRRYEQYF.